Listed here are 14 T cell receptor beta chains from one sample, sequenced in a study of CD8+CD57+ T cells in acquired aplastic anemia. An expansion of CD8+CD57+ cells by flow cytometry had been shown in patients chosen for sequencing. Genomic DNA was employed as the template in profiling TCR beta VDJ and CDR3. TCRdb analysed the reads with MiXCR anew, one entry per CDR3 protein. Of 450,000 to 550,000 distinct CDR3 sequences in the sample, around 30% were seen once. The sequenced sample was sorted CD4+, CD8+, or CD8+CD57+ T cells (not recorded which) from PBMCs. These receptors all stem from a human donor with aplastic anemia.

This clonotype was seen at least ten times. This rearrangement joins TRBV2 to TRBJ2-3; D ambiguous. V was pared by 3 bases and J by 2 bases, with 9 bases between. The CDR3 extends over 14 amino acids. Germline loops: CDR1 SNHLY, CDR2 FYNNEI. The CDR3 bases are TGTGCCAGCAGTGATTCTGATTCCACAGATACGCAGTATTTT. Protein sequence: CASSDSDSTDTQYF.

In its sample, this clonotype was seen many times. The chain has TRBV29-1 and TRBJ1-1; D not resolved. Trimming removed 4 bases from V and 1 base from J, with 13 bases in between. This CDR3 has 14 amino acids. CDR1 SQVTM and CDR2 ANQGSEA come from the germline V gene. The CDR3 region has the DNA TGCAGCGTTGGGGCAACTACAAAGAACACTGAAGCTTTCTTT. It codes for CSVGATTKNTEAFF.

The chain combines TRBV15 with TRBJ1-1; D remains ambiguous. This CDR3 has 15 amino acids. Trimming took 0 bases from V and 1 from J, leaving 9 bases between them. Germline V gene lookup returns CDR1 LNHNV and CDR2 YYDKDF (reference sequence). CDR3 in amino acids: CATSRDQLQNTEAFF. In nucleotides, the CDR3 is TGTGCCACCAGCAGAGATCAGTTGCAGAACACTGAAGCTTTCTTT. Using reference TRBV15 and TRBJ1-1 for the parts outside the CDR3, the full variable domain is DAMVIQNPRYQVTQFGKPVTLSCSQTLNHNVMYWYQQKSSQAPKLLFHYYDKDFNNEADTPDNFQSRRPNTSFCFLDIRSPGLGDTAMYLCATSRDQLQNTEAFFGQGTRLTVV.

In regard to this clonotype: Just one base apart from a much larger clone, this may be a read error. The CDR3 spells CSARLEREGLGEQYF. As DNA, the CDR3 is TGCAGTGCTAGACTCGAGCGGGAGGGCCTTGGCGAGCAGTACTTC. The chain joins TRBV20-1 to TRBJ2-7; 10 positions agree with TRBD2. The CDR3 loop spans 15 amino acids. Germline CDR1 reads DFQATT; CDR2 reads SNEGSKA (reference sequence). Germline trimming cut 2 bases from V and 6 bases from J; bases unmatched to any gene: 10.

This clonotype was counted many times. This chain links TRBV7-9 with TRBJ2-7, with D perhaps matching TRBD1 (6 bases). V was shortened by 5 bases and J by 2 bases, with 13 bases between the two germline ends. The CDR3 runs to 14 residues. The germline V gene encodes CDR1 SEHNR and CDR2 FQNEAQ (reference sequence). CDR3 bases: TGTGCCAGCAGCCCCCGGACAGCCGCCTACGAGCAGTACTTC. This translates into CASSPRTAAYEQYF. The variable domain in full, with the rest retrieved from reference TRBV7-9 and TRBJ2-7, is DTGVSQNPRHKITKRGQNVTFRCDPISEHNRLYWYRQTLGQGPEFLTYFQNEAQLEKSRLLSDRFSAERPKGSFSTLEIQRTEQGDSAMYLCASSPRTAAYEQYFGPGTRLTVT.

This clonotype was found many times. Here the CDR3 DNA reads TGCAGTGCTAGTAGGACCGTTGAATCTAACTATGGCTACACCTTC. The encoded protein is CSASRTVESNYGYTF. The V gene is TRBV20-1, the J gene TRBJ1-2; D is uncertain. CDR3 length equals 15 residues. With 3 bases removed from V and 0 bases from J, the gap between germline ends came to 14 bases. Germline V gene sequence: CDR1 DFQATT, CDR2 SNEGSKA (reference sequence).

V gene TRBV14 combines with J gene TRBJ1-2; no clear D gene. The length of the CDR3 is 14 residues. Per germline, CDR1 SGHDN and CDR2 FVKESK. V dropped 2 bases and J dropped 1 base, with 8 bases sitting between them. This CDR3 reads CASSQRIVNYGYTF. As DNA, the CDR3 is TGTGCCAGCAGCCAACGGATAGTTAACTATGGCTACACCTTC.

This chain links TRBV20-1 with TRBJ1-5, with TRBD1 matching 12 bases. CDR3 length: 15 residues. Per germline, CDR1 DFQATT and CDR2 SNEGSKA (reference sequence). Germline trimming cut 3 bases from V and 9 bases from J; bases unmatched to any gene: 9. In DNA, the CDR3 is TGCAGTGCTAGCGGGACAGGGGGCCCCGCCGGGCCCCAGCATTTT. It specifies CSASGTGGPAGPQHF.

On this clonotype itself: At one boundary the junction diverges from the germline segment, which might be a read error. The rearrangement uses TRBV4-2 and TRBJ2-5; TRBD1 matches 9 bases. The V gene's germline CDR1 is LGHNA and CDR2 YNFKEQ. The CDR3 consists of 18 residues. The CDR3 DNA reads TGTGCCAGCGGCCAACTGGAGTGGGGACAGGGAAAGGTGGAGACCCAGTACTTC. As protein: CASGQLEWGQGKVETQYF.

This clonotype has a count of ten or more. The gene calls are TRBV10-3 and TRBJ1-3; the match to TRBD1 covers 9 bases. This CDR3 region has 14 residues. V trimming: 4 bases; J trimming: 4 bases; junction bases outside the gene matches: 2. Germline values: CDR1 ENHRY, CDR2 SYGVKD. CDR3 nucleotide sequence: TGTGCCATCAGTGGGACAGGGGACGGAAACACCATATATTTT. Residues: CAISGTGDGNTIYF.

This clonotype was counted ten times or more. This CDR3 reads CASSIRDSNYEQYF. The CDR3 bases are TGTGCCAGTAGTATCCGGGACAGTAACTACGAGCAGTACTTC. The chain has TRBV19 and TRBJ2-7; 7 bases agree with TRBD1. J was trimmed by 3 bases and V by 3 bases; bases with no gene match: 5. The CDR3 spans 14 residues. Germline CDR1 reads LNHDA; CDR2 reads SQIVND (reference sequence).

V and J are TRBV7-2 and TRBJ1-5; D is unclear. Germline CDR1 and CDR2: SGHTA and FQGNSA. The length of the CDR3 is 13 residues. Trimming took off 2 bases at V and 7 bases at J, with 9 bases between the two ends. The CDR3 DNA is TGTGCCAGCAGCTTAAAGCGAAACCAGCCCCAGCATTTT. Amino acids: CASSLKRNQPQHF.

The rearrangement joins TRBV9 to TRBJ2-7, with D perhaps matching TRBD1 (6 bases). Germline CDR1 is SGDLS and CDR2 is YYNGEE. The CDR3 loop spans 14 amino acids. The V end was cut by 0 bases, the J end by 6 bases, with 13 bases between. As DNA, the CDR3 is TGTGCCAGCAGCGTAGCACAGGGAGTCTGCGAGCAGTACTTC. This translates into CASSVAQGVCEQYF.

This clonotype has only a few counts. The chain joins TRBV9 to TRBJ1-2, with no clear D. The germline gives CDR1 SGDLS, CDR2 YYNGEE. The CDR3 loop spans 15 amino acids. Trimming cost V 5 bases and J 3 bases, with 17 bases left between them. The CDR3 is CASSASSGGYYGYTF. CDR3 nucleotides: TGTGCCAGCAGTGCTAGTTCAGGAGGGTACTATGGCTACACCTTC.